Below, 9 T cell receptor beta chains from the same sample are listed, as sequenced in a study of response to subunit inactivated influenza vaccine (dated by TCRdb to the late 2010s). Library construction relied on RT-PCR. TCRdb records Illumina HiSeq 2500 as the sequencer. TCRdb trimmed the raw reads at Q25, called clones with MiXCR and kept productive beta chains. CDR3 protein duplicates are merged, each entry listing the most common genes and DNA. A total of 500,000 to 650,000 distinct CDR3 sequences appear in this sample, 7.5% to 8.5% of them only once. Of the sample, 10% to 15% falls within the top ten clones. Sequencing was performed on PBMCs from blood, taken around 25 months after vaccination. These receptors were collected from a man aged 45 to 75 who received an inactivated influenza vaccine. Donor details come from another sample of the same person, matched by shared clones.

This sequence joins TRBV12-3 or TRBV12-4 and TRBJ1-2; TRBD1 matches 7 bases. V gave up 0 bases and J gave up 5 bases; unmatched junction bases: 6. The CDR3 runs 15 residues. The DNA of the CDR3 is TGTGCCAGCAGTTTAGCGGAGGGGGCGCGATATGGCTACACCTTC. Residues: CASSLAEGARYGYTF.

V usage is TRBV29-1 and J usage is TRBJ2-6; D perhaps matches TRBD2 (5 bases). CDR3 size: 14 residues. The V gene's germline CDR1 is SQVTM and CDR2 ANQGSEA. Trimming removed 4 bases from V and 2 bases from J, with 9 bases in between. CDR3 bases: TGCAGCGTTGGTGAGGGAGCTGGGGCCAACGTCCTGACTTTC. As protein: CSVGEGAGANVLTF.

J is TRBJ2-7 and V is TRBV10-3, with TRBD1 identical over 8 bases. The CDR3 sequence is 14 residues long. Germline-derived CDR1 and CDR2 are ENHRY and SYGVKD. The junction had 4 bases not matched to a gene; V was cut back by 6 bases and J by 0 bases. CDR3 protein: CAIRRQGSSYEQYF. CDR3 in DNA: TGTGCCATCAGGAGACAGGGGAGCTCCTACGAGCAGTACTTC.

This clonotype was recorded at least ten times. The chain couples TRBV12-3 or TRBV12-4 to TRBJ2-4; D is undetermined. V was clipped by 2 bases and J by 8 bases, with 7 bases between them. The CDR3 is made up of 12 amino acids. CDR3 sequence: CASSLIEHIQYF. As DNA, the CDR3 is TGTGCCAGCAGTTTAATTGAGCACATTCAGTACTTC.

In this sample, this clonotype turned up many times. The chain recombines TRBV12-3 or TRBV12-4 with TRBJ1-5, with TRBD1 identical over 7 bases. J was trimmed by 5 bases and V by 6 bases; bases with no gene match: 7. CDR3 length equals 14 residues. The CDR3 loop is CASRKTGIHQPQHF. CDR3 sequence (DNA): TGTGCCAGCAGAAAGACAGGGATCCATCAGCCCCAGCATTTT.

In nucleotides, the CDR3 is TGTGCCAGCAGCCCCGGGCCGGGGGCTGGGGAGACCCAGTACTTC. Its translation: CASSPGPGAGETQYF. V usage is TRBV11-2 and J usage is TRBJ2-5; D is tentatively TRBD1 or TRBD2 (6 bases each). The germline V and J ends were trimmed by 5 bases and 5 bases, with 18 bases remaining between them. The CDR3 has 15 residues. The germline gives CDR1 SGHAT, CDR2 FQNNGV.

This clonotype was recorded a few times. The chain couples TRBV29-1 to TRBJ1-2; 7 bases are a match to TRBD1. This CDR3 comprises 12 residues. CDR1 SQVTM and CDR2 ANQGSEA come from the germline V gene. V lost 7 bases to trimming and J lost 4 bases; unmatched junction nucleotides: 6. The CDR3 DNA reads as TGCAGCGGTACGTCAGGGGGCTATGGCTACACCTTC. It yields the protein CSGTSGGYGYTF.

This chain connects TRBV9 to TRBJ1-4; D is possibly TRBD1 (6 bases). Germline CDR1 reads SGDLS; CDR2 reads YYNGEE. This CDR3 region has 14 residues. Trimming stripped 3 bases from V and 7 bases from J, with 13 bases between. The CDR3 sequence is CASSETGRREKLFF. CDR3 DNA: TGTGCCAGCAGCGAAACAGGGCGGCGTGAAAAACTGTTTTTT.

A few counts support this clonotype. The gene calls are TRBV9 and TRBJ2-3, with 7 bases that match TRBD1. The CDR3 consists of 16 residues. In germline, CDR1 is SGDLS, CDR2 YYNGEE. V lost 0 bases to trimming and J lost 0 bases; unmatched junction nucleotides: 4. DNA for the CDR3: TGTGCCAGCAGCGTAGGTGGGACAGTTAGCACAGATACGCAGTATTTT. Translation: CASSVGGTVSTDTQYF.